Shown below are 22 T cell receptor beta chains from a single sample sequenced in a study of CD8+ T cells in alopecia areata. In each case, RNA was isolated and then reverse transcribed into cDNA as the sequencing template. TCRdb's table, derived via immunoSEQ multiplex PCR, lists solely in-frame clones and lacks some. The sample consists of 170,000 or so clones, roughly two thirds of them appearing once. The sample's treatment: oral pan-JAK inhibitor, 5-10 mg twice daily. This material consisted of CD4+ T cells sorted from blood, taken at week 4, from a patient treated with tofacitinib. The source of these receptors is a human donor with alopecia areata.

The chain carries TRBV7-3 and TRBJ2-1, with 12 bases identical to TRBD1. CDR1 is SGHTA, CDR2 FQGTGA, per germline. The CDR3 consists of 15 residues. V was clipped by 5 bases and J by 8 bases; unmatched bases: 7. The CDR3 reads CASSKGDRGLDEQFF. The CDR3 nucleotides are TGTGCCAGCAGCAAAGGGGACAGGGGGCTCGATGAGCAGTTCTTC.

J is TRBJ2-5 and V is TRBV25-1, with TRBD2 identical over 7 bases. J gave up 7 bases and V 4 bases, and 9 bases lay outside the gene matches. The length of the CDR3 is 14 residues. Germline V gives CDR1 MGHDK, CDR2 SYGVNS. CDR3 loop: CASSVMGGDGTQYF. The CDR3 DNA sequence: TGTGCCAGCAGTGTAATGGGGGGGGATGGGACCCAGTACTTC.

This chain uses TRBV6-1 with TRBJ2-1, with D perhaps TRBD1 or TRBD2 (5 bases each). The CDR3 spans 12 residues. V was trimmed by 11 bases and J by 9 bases, leaving 17 bases between them. In germline, CDR1 is MNHNS, CDR2 SASEGT. CDR3 nucleotide sequence: TGTGCCGGGCAGGGAGTATCCCCTGAGCAGTTCTTC. Translated, it gives CAGQGVSPEQFF.

This chain joins TRBV9 and TRBJ1-6; 9 bases are shared with TRBD1. The V gene's germline CDR1 is SGDLS and CDR2 YYNGEE. The CDR3 has 15 residues. Trimming cost V 1 base and J 10 bases; bases outside gene matches: 6. In nucleotides, the CDR3 is TGTGCCAGCAGCGTATCCGGGACAGGGCACTCACCCCTCCACTTT. It codes for CASSVSGTGHSPLHF.

The chain recombines TRBV7-2 with TRBJ1-3; D not certain. The CDR3 contains 15 residues. Between the trimmed V and J ends, which lost 2 bases and 0 bases, there was a span of 8 bases. Germline CDR1 is SGHTA and CDR2 is FQGNSA. The CDR3 here is CASSLSRLSGNTIYF. Written as DNA, the CDR3 is TGTGCCAGCAGCTTATCGCGACTCTCTGGAAACACCATATATTTT.

The chain employs TRBV25-1 and TRBJ1-6, with 7 bases matching TRBD1. The germline V gene encodes CDR1 MGHDK and CDR2 SYGVNS. There are 16 residues in the CDR3. J was trimmed by 10 bases and V by 1 base; bases with no gene match: 10. CDR3 coding DNA: TGTGCCAGCAGTGAATTCTCGGGGACAGTAGGGTCACCCCTCCACTTT. Protein sequence: CASSEFSGTVGSPLHF.

This clone was seen more than once but under ten times. This chain links TRBV29-1 with TRBJ2-7, with D unclear. The CDR3 sequence is 11 residues long. V dropped 1 base and J dropped 4 bases, with 5 bases sitting between them. CDR1 and CDR2 (germline): SQVTM, ANQGSEA. This chain's CDR3 is CSVEGAYEQYF. In DNA, the CDR3 is TGCAGCGTTGAAGGGGCGTACGAGCAGTACTTC.

This clone was detected a few times. The chain has TRBV30 and TRBJ2-3; perhaps TRBD1 as D (5 bases). V shed 2 bases and J shed 6 bases, with 6 bases lying between them. Per the germline V gene, CDR1 is GTSNPN and CDR2 is SVGIG (reference sequence). CDR3 length: 11 amino acids. This CDR3 reads CAWSRQDTQYF. The CDR3 DNA sequence: TGTGCCTGGAGTCGACAGGATACGCAGTATTTT.

This clone was picked up one time. The chain is built from TRBV7-2 and TRBJ2-3, with D uncertain. The V gene's germline CDR1 is SGHTA and CDR2 FQGNSA. V lost 2 bases, J lost 1 base, and 13 bases lay in between. CDR3 length: 16 amino acids. The CDR3 loop reads CASSLRPGMRTDTQYF. CDR3 coding DNA: TGTGCCAGCAGCTTACGCCCGGGTATGCGCACAGATACGCAGTATTTT. The variable domain in full, completed from reference TRBV7-2 and TRBJ2-3, reads GAGVSQSPSNKVTEKGKDVELRCDPISGHTALYWYRQSLGQGLEFLIYFQGNSAPDKSGLPSDRFSAERTGGSVSTLTIQRTQQEDSAVYLCASSLRPGMRTDTQYFGPGTRLTVL.

The chain has TRBV7-6 and TRBJ2-5, with unresolved D. The CDR3 loop spans 13 amino acids. Germline-derived CDR1 and CDR2 are SGHVS and FNYEAQ. V lost 2 bases and J lost 4, with 8 bases in between. CDR3: CASSLTRRETQYF. The CDR3 nucleotides read TGTGCCAGCAGCTTAACAAGGAGAGAGACCCAGTACTTC.

The V and J genes are TRBV5-6 and TRBJ2-7; D is unclear. V was cut by 3 bases and J by 5 bases, with 15 bases left in between. The length of the CDR3 is 14 residues. Germline CDR1 is SGHDT and CDR2 is YYEEEE. The CDR3 sequence is CASSSGPQEDEQYF. The DNA of the CDR3 is TGTGCCAGCAGCTCCGGGCCCCAAGAAGACGAGCAGTACTTC.

V gene TRBV10-3 combines with J gene TRBJ2-7; D is undetermined. CDR1 and CDR2 from the germline V gene are ENHRY and SYGVKD. CDR3 length equals 14 residues. Deletions cut 3 bases from V and 3 bases from J, with 12 bases between. The CDR3 reads CAISEPRTHYEQYF. In nucleotides, the CDR3 is TGTGCCATCAGTGAACCCCGGACCCACTACGAGCAGTACTTC.

The V call is TRBV7-3, the J call TRBJ2-1; perhaps TRBD1 as D (6 bases). The CDR3 runs 12 residues. V was clipped by 4 bases and J by 9 bases, with 10 bases between them. CDR1 SGHTA and CDR2 FQGTGA come from the germline V gene. The CDR3 region has the DNA TGTGCCAGCAGCTCACAGGGTACTGAGCAGTTCTTC. This sequence encodes CASSSQGTEQFF.

The chain is built from TRBV6-1 and TRBJ2-1, with TRBD2 identical over 8 bases. The CDR3 consists of 13 residues. CDR1 and CDR2 from the germline V gene are MNHNS and SASEGT. The V and J ends lost 6 bases and 10 bases, in that order; junction bases with no gene match: 8. The CDR3 region has the DNA TGTGCCAGCAGGCGGGAAGCGGGGGAAGAGCAGTTCTTC. It is translated as CASRREAGEEQFF.

Here the CDR3 DNA reads TGCGCCAGCAGCTTGGCGGGGACAGGGAAGGCTGAAGCTTTCTTT. Its translation: CASSLAGTGKAEAFF. The V call is TRBV5-1, the J call TRBJ1-1; TRBD1 aligns across 9 bases. The V and J ends lost 0 bases and 6 bases, in that order; junction bases with no gene match: 6. Germline V gene data show CDR1 as SGHRS and CDR2 as YFSETQ. The CDR3 has 15 amino acids.

This clone appeared a single time. This rearrangement joins TRBV5-1 to TRBJ1-1; 10 bases agree with TRBD1. In germline, CDR1 is SGHRS, CDR2 YFSETQ. V was clipped by 6 bases and J by 4 bases; unmatched bases: 9. The CDR3 totals 15 residues. The CDR3 nucleotides read TGCGCCAGCACAAACCGGACAGGGGGGATCACTGAAGCTTTCTTT. Amino acids: CASTNRTGGITEAFF.

The chain combines TRBV30 with TRBJ1-6; D is ambiguous. This CDR3 comprises 13 residues. Between the trimmed V and J ends, which lost 1 base and 6 bases, there was a span of 7 bases. Germline V gives CDR1 GTSNPN, CDR2 SVGIG (reference sequence). CDR3 nucleotides: TGTGCCTGGAGTGAGCAGATTAATTCACCCCTCCACTTT. Protein sequence: CAWSEQINSPLHF. The full variable domain, with the rest looked up from reference TRBV30 and TRBJ1-6, is SQTIHQWPATLVQPVGSPLSLECTVEGTSNPNLYWYRQAAGRGLQLLFYSVGIGQISSEVPQNLSASRPQDRQFILSSKKLLLSDSGFYLCAWSEQINSPLHFGNGTRLTVT.

The V and J genes are TRBV6-5 and TRBJ2-3; D not resolved. Deletions cut 8 bases from V and 2 bases from J, with 5 bases between. There are 11 residues in the CDR3. CDR1 is MNHEY and CDR2 is SVGAGI in the germline V gene. CDR3 DNA: TGTGCCAGCCGCGACACAGATACGCAGTATTTT. Translation: CASRDTDTQYF.

This clone came up a few times. V usage is TRBV9 and J usage is TRBJ2-3; perhaps TRBD1 as D (5 bases). V dropped 1 base and J dropped 6 bases, with 9 bases sitting between them. The CDR3 has 13 amino acids. Germline V gene sequence: CDR1 SGDLS, CDR2 YYNGEE. The CDR3 bases are TGTGCCAGCAGCGTAAGTGGGGCGGATACGCAGTATTTT. Translating it yields CASSVSGADTQYF.

This CDR3 is CASSRGTIGYEQYF. Here the CDR3 DNA reads TGCGCCAGCAGCCGAGGGACGATCGGCTACGAGCAGTACTTC. The chain joins TRBV5-1 to TRBJ2-7; D is possibly TRBD1 or TRBD2 (5 bases each). The CDR3 is 14 amino acids. The germline CDR1 and CDR2 sequences are SGHRS and YFSETQ. Trimming removed 4 bases from V and 3 bases from J, with 14 bases in between.

The chain recombines TRBV7-2 with TRBJ1-2, with a tentative D call TRBD1 (6 bases). V was trimmed by 7 bases and J by 7 bases, leaving 22 bases between them. The CDR3 length is 15 residues. Germline lookup yields CDR1 SGHTA and CDR2 FQGNSA. CDR3 residues: CASNRIDRLLGGYTF. CDR3 DNA sequence: TGTGCCAGCAACCGAATCGACAGGCTCTTAGGTGGCTACACCTTC. Full variable domain (remainder filled in from reference TRBV7-2 and TRBJ1-2): GAGVSQSPSNKVTEKGKDVELRCDPISGHTALYWYRQSLGQGLEFLIYFQGNSAPDKSGLPSDRFSAERTGGSVSTLTIQRTQQEDSAVYLCASNRIDRLLGGYTFGSGTRLTVV.

The chain links TRBV5-1 to TRBJ2-1; D may be TRBD2 (6 bases). Trimming stripped 1 base from V and 0 bases from J, with 8 bases between. Germline lookup yields CDR1 SGHRS and CDR2 YFSETQ. This CDR3 has 15 amino acids. Written as DNA, the CDR3 is TGCGCCAGCAGCTTGAGCGGGTTCTCCTACAATGAGCAGTTCTTC. It yields the protein CASSLSGFSYNEQFF.